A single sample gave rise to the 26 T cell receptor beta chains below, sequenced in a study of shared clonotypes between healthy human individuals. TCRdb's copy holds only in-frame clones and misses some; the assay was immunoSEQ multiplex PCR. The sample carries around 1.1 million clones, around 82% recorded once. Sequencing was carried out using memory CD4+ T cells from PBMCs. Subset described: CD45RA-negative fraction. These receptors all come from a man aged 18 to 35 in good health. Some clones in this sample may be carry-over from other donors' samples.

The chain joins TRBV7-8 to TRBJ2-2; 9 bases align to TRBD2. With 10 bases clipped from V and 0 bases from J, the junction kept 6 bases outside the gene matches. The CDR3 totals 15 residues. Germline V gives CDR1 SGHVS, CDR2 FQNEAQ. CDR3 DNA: TGTGCCAACCAGGCGGGGGGGGCGAACACCGGGGAGCTGTTTTTT. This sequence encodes CANQAGGANTGELFF.

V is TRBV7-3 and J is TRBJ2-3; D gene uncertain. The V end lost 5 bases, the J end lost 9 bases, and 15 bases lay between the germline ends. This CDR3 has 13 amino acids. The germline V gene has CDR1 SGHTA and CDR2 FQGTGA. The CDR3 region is CASSPRTPGTQYF. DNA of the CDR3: TGTGCCAGCAGCCCGCGGACCCCCGGGACGCAGTATTTT.

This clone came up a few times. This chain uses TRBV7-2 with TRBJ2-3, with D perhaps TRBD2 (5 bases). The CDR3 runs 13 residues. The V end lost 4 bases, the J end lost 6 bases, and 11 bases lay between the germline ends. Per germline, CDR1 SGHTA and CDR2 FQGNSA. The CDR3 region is CASSSGRGDTQYF. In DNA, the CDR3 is TGTGCCAGCAGCTCCGGGCGAGGGGATACGCAGTATTTT.

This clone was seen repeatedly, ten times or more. This CDR3 reads CASNLGTSGRARGNEQFF. In DNA, the CDR3 is TGTGCCAGCAACTTGGGGACTAGCGGGAGGGCCAGGGGGAATGAGCAGTTCTTC. The chain carries TRBV2 and TRBJ2-1; TRBD2 agrees at 16 bases. This CDR3 contains 18 residues. Germline CDR1 SNHLY, CDR2 FYNNEI. V gave up 7 bases and J gave up 7 bases; unmatched junction bases: 13.

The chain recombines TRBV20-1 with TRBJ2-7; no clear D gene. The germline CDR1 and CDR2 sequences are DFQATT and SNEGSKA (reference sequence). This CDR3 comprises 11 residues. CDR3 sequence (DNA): TGCAGCCCATACCGGATGTACGAGCAGTACTTC. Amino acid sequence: CSPYRMYEQYF.

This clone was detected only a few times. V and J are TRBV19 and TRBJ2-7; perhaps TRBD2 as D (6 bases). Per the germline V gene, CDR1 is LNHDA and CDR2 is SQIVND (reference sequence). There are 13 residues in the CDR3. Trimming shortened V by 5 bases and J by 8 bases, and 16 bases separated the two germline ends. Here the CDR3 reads CASSSNRDSQQYF. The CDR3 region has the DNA TGTGCCAGTAGTTCTAACCGGGACTCCCAGCAGTACTTC.

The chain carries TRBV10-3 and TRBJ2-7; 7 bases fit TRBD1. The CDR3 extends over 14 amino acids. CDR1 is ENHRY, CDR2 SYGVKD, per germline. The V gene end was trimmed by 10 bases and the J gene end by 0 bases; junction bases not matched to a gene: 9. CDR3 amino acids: CATGTALNSYEQYF. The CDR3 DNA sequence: TGTGCCACCGGGACAGCTTTAAACTCCTACGAGCAGTACTTC.

DNA of the CDR3: TGTGCCAGCAGTTTGGTGGGAGGGTCCTACGAGCAGTACTTC. It is translated as CASSLVGGSYEQYF. The gene calls are TRBV28 and TRBJ2-7; 7 bases are shared with TRBD2. The junction had 3 bases not matched to a gene; V was cut back by 3 bases and J by 1 base. The germline V gene encodes CDR1 MDHEN and CDR2 SYDVKM. This CDR3 comprises 14 residues.

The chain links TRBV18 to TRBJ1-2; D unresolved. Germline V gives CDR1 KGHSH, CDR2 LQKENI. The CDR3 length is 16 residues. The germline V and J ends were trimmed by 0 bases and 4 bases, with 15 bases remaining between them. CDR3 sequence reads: CASSPPGQLGGYGYTF. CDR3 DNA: TGTGCCAGCTCACCACCAGGGCAACTCGGAGGCTATGGCTACACCTTC.

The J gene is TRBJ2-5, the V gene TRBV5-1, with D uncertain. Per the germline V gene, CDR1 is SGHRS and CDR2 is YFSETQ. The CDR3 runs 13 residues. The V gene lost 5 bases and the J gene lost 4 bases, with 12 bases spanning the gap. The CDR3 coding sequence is TGCGCCAGCAGTCGGGTAGTGGGAGAGACCCAGTACTTC. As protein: CASSRVVGETQYF.

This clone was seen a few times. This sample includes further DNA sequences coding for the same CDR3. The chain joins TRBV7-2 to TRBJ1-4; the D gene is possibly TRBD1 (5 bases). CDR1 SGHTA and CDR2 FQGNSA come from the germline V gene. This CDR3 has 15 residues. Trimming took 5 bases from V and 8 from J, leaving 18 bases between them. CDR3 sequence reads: CASSTRTNEGEKLFF. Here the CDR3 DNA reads TGTGCCAGCAGCACCCGGACGAACGAGGGGGAAAAACTGTTTTTT.

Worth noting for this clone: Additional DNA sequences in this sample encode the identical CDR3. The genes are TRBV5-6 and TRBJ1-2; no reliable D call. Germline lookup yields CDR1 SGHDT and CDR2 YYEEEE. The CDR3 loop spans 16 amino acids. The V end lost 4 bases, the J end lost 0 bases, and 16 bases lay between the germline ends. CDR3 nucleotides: TGTGCCAGCAGCCGAAACCTCCGGGAGGCTAACTATGGCTACACCTTC. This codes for CASSRNLREANYGYTF.

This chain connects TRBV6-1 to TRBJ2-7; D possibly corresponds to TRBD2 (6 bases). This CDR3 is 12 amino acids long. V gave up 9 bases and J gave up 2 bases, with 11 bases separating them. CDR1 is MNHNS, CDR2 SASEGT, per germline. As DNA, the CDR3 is TGTGCCAGTAAGACGGGAGCCTACGAGCAGTACTTC. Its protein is CASKTGAYEQYF.

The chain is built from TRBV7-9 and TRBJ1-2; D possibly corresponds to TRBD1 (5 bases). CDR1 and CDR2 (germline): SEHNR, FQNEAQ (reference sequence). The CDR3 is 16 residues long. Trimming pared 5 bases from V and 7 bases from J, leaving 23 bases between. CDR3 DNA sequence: TGTGCCAGCAGCAGTGACACTGGGCAGGGCCTAGTTGGCTACACCTTC. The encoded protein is CASSSDTGQGLVGYTF.

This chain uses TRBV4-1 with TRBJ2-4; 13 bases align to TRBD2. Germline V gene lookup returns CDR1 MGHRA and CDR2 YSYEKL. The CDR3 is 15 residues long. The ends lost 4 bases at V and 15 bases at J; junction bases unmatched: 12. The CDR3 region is CASSRIWTSGSSRYF. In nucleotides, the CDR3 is TGCGCCAGCAGCCGAATTTGGACTAGCGGGAGTTCTCGGTACTTC.

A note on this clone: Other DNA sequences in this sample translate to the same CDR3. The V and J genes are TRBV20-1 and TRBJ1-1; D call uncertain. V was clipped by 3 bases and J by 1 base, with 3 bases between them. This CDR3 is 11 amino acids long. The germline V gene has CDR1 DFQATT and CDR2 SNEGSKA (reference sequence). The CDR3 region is CSASRNTEAFF. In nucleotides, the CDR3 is TGCAGTGCTAGCCGGAACACTGAAGCTTTCTTT.

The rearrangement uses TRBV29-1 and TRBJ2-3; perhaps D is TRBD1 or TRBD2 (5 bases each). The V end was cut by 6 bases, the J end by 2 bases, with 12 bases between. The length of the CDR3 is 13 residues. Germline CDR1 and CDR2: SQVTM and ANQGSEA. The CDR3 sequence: CSVRAGATDTQYF. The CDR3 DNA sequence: TGCAGCGTGCGGGCTGGGGCCACAGATACGCAGTATTTT.

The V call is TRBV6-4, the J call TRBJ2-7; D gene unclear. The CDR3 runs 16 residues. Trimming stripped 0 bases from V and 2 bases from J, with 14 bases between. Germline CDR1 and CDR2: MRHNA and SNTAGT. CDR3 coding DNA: TGTGCCAGCAGTGACTCGAATCAGGCTAGGACCTACGAGCAGTACTTC. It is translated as CASSDSNQARTYEQYF.

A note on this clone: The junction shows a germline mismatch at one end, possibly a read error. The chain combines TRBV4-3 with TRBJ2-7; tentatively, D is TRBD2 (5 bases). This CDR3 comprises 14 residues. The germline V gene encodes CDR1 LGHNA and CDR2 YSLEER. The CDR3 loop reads CASSPLATSHEQYF. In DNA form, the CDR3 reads TGCGCCAGCAGCCCCTTAGCGACCTCCCACGAGCAGTACTTC.

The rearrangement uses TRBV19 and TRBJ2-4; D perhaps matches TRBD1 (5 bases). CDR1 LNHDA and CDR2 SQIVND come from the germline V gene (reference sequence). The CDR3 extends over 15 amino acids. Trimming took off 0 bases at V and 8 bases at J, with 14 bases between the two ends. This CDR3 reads CASSIDRAGSDIQYF. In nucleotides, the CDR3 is TGTGCCAGTAGTATAGATCGGGCAGGGTCGGACATTCAGTACTTC. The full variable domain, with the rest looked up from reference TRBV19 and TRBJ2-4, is DGGITQSPKYLFRKEGQNVTLSCEQNLNHDAMYWYRQDPGQGLRLIYYSQIVNDFQKGDIAEGYSVSREKKESFPLTVTSAQKNPTAFYLCASSIDRAGSDIQYFGAGTRLSVL.

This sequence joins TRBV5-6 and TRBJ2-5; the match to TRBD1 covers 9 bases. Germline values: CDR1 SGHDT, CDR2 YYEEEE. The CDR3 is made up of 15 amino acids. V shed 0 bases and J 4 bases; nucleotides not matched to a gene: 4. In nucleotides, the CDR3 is TGTGCCAGCAGCTTGGTACAGGGGGCCGGAGAGACCCAGTACTTC. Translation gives CASSLVQGAGETQYF.

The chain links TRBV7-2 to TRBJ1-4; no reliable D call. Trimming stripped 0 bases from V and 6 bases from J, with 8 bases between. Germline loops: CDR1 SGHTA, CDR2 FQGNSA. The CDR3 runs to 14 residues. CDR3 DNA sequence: TGTGCCAGCAGCTTAGCCGTTGTGGATGAAAAACTGTTTTTT. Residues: CASSLAVVDEKLFF.

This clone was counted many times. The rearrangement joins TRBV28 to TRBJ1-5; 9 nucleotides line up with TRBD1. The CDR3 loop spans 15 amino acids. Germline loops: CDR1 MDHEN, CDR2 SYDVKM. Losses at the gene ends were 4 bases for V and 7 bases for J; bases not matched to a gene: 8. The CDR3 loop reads CASSSGQGVWQPQHF. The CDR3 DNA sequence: TGTGCCAGCAGTTCGGGACAGGGAGTTTGGCAGCCCCAGCATTTT.

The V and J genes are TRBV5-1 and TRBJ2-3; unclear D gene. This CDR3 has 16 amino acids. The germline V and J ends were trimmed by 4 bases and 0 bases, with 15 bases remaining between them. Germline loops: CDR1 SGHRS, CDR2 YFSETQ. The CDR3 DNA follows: TGCGCCAGCAGCAAGGGTTTCGGCGTAAGCACAGATACGCAGTATTTT. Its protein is CASSKGFGVSTDTQYF.

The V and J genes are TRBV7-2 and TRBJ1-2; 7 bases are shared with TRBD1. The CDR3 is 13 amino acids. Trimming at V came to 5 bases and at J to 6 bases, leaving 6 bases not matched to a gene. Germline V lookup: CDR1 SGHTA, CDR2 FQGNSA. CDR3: CASSRTGDDGYTF. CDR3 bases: TGTGCCAGCAGCCGGACAGGAGATGATGGCTACACCTTC.

The CDR3 protein is CASSVESRGGGSTDTQYF. CDR3 in DNA: TGTGCCAGCAGCGTAGAATCGAGGGGAGGGGGGAGCACAGATACGCAGTATTTT. The chain links TRBV9 to TRBJ2-3; TRBD2 might be the D (7 bases). The CDR3 spans 18 residues. V dropped 0 bases and J dropped 0 bases, with 17 bases sitting between them. CDR1 is SGDLS, CDR2 YYNGEE, per germline.